Detailed here is one T cell receptor (beta chain). Original methodology: How many nucleated cells were present was estimated from reference gene primer amplification. Libraries were prepared by immunoSEQ multiplex PCR; TCRdb keeps only in-frame clonotypes and omits some of them. V and J calls and clone size are those listed in that table; D and trimming were worked out from the DNA. The table lists some 530,000 clones, more than 85% of them singletons. The data are from a study of blood T cell repertoires in COVID-19. V shed 4 bases and J shed 0 bases, with 15 bases lying between them. Germline CDR1 SGHTA, CDR2 FQGNSA. The CDR3 runs to 17 residues.

The sample taken for sequencing was PBMCs or T cells enriched from blood (not recorded which). The J gene is TRBJ2-2, the V gene TRBV7-2; D unclear. The sequence was obtained from an older woman who had recovered from COVID-19. Written as DNA, the CDR3 is TGTGCCAGCAGCTCCGGGTCCATCCTCGCGAACACCGGGGAGCTGTTTTTT. This encodes CASSSGSILANTGELFF. Filled out from reference TRBV7-2 and TRBJ2-2, the complete variable domain reads GAGVSQSPSNKVTEKGKDVELRCDPISGHTALYWYRQSLGQGLEFLIYFQGNSAPDKSGLPSDRFSAERTGGSVSTLTIQRTQQEDSAVYLCASSSGSILANTGELFFGEGSRLTVL.